One sample yielded the 20 T cell receptor beta chains listed below, sequenced in a study of T cell repertoires in cytomegalovirus infection. TCRdb independently ran MiXCR on the reads; one entry per CDR3 protein. This table has roughly 180,000 distinct CDR3 sequences, 28% appearing once. The sample was PBMCs. These receptors were taken from a human donor in good health (CMV status not recorded). Some clones in this sample may be carry-over from other donors' samples.

The gene calls are TRBV5-1 and TRBJ2-5; D is uncertain. V was pared by 1 base and J by 5 bases, with 12 bases between. This CDR3 has 14 residues. Per germline, CDR1 SGHRS and CDR2 YFSETQ. CDR3 loop: CASSLIMGEETQYF. Written as DNA, the CDR3 is TGCGCCAGCAGCTTGATTATGGGTGAGGAGACCCAGTACTTC.

This clonotype was found many times. V and J are TRBV7-2 and TRBJ1-3; D not resolved. This CDR3 contains 14 residues. V was clipped by 4 bases and J by 8 bases, with 15 bases between them. CDR1 and CDR2 from the germline V gene are SGHTA and FQGNSA. CDR3 region: CASSSTRQKDTIYF. The CDR3 nucleotides are TGTGCCAGCAGCTCCACACGGCAGAAGGACACCATATATTTT.

The sample holds a few counts of this clonotype. Compared with germline, one end of the junction differs, possibly owing to a read error. The chain uses TRBV6-2 or TRBV6-3 and TRBJ2-6, with TRBD1 identical over 7 bases. Germline V lookup: CDR1 MNHEY, CDR2 SVGEGT. This CDR3 has 15 residues. The CDR3 spells CASNYQGVGANVLTF. CDR3 nucleotides: TGTGCCAGCAATTACCAGGGGGTCGGGGCCAACGTCCTGACTTTC.

The chain recombines TRBV5-5 with TRBJ1-3; D gene unclear. CDR3 length equals 15 residues. V was pared by 2 bases and J by 0 bases, with 9 bases between. The germline V gene has CDR1 SGHKS and CDR2 YYEKEE (reference sequence). The DNA for the CDR3 is TGTGCCAGCAGCTTAGAGGGTTCCTCTGGAAACACCATATATTTT. It is translated as CASSLEGSSGNTIYF.

This clonotype was detected a few times. The chain recombines TRBV11-3 with TRBJ2-2; D gene uncertain. The CDR3 consists of 13 residues. Trimming removed 4 bases from V and 4 bases from J, with 7 bases in between. In germline, CDR1 is SGHNT, CDR2 YENEEA. The CDR3 DNA reads as TGTGCCAGCAGCTCCGTTGTCACCGGGGAGCTGTTTTTT. Protein: CASSSVVTGELFF.

This clonotype was seen only once. The V gene is TRBV29-1, the J gene TRBJ1-2; D ambiguous. There are 13 residues in the CDR3. The germline V gene encodes CDR1 SQVTM and CDR2 ANQGSEA. V was clipped by 5 bases and J by 0 bases, with 10 bases between them. CDR3 residues: CSVRLAANYGYTF. The CDR3 DNA is TGCAGCGTTCGTTTGGCTGCTAACTATGGCTACACCTTC.

V and J are TRBV29-1 and TRBJ2-2, with 11 bases matching TRBD2. The CDR3 runs to 15 residues. Trimming cost V 3 bases and J 6 bases; bases outside gene matches: 6. Germline values: CDR1 SQVTM, CDR2 ANQGSEA. The CDR3 reads CSVEVAGGPSGELFF. CDR3 in DNA: TGCAGCGTTGAGGTAGCGGGGGGGCCTTCCGGGGAGCTGTTTTTT.

This clonotype was counted a few times. The rearrangement uses TRBV2 and TRBJ2-7, with 12 bases identical to TRBD1. The CDR3 contains 17 residues. The germline V gene encodes CDR1 SNHLY and CDR2 FYNNEI. V was pared by 8 bases and J by 5 bases, with 16 bases of the junction left unmatched. In DNA form, the CDR3 reads TGTGCCAGCGGATACCCCGACTGGGACAGGGGGCTCGACGAGCAGTACTTC. Translating it yields CASGYPDWDRGLDEQYF.

Turning to this clonotype: A much larger clonotype is one base distant, so this may be a read error. This sequence joins TRBV7-6 and TRBJ2-2; tentative D call: TRBD1 (7 bases). The CDR3 sequence is 15 residues long. CDR1 and CDR2 from the germline V gene are SGHVS and FNYEAQ. The CDR3 is CASSSLTGIIGGLFF. The CDR3 DNA reads as TGTGCCAGCAGCTCCTTGACAGGGATTATCGGGGGGCTGTTTTTT.

This clonotype appeared a few times. The chain carries TRBV20-1 and TRBJ2-5; tentative D call: TRBD2 (5 bases). The CDR3 extends over 13 amino acids. CDR1 is DFQATT and CDR2 is SNEGSKA in the germline V gene (reference sequence). Trimming took 1 base from V and 5 from J, leaving 11 bases between them. As DNA, the CDR3 is TGCAGTGCTAGAGGCTCCGGGGAGGAGACCCAGTACTTC. Translation gives CSARGSGEETQYF.

This clonotype was detected only once. The chain couples TRBV6-1 to TRBJ1-1; TRBD1 aligns across 7 bases. Germline CDR1 MNHNS, CDR2 SASEGT. The length of the CDR3 is 13 residues. The V segment lost 7 bases and the J segment 5 bases; nucleotides outside the gene matches: 7. The CDR3 region has the DNA TGTGCCAGCAACCTAGGGACAGTAACTGAAGCTTTCTTT. This encodes CASNLGTVTEAFF.

CDR3 bases: TGCGCCAGCAGCCAGAACGGGGTAGGGAGAGATACGCAGTATTTT. Amino acid sequence: CASSQNGVGRDTQYF. The rearrangement links TRBV5-1 to TRBJ2-3; perhaps TRBD2 as D (5 bases). Germline V CDR1 and CDR2: SGHRS, YFSETQ. This CDR3 is built from 15 residues. The V end lost 4 bases, the J end lost 5 bases, and 17 bases lay between the germline ends. Full variable domain (remainder filled in from reference TRBV5-1 and TRBJ2-3): KAGVTQTPRYLIKTRGQQVTLSCSPISGHRSVSWYQQTPGQGLQFLFEYFSETQRNKGNFPGRFSGRQFSNSRSEMNVSTLELGDSALYLCASSQNGVGRDTQYFGPGTRLTVL.

This clonotype was detected many times. The rearrangement joins TRBV7-2 to TRBJ2-3, with unresolved D. Trimming removed 5 bases at V and 6 bases at J, with 12 bases between. Germline V gene lookup returns CDR1 SGHTA and CDR2 FQGNSA. This CDR3 contains 13 residues. CDR3 bases: TGTGCCAGCAGCCGCCGGGCCGGGGATACGCAGTATTTT. It yields the protein CASSRRAGDTQYF.

J is TRBJ2-5 and V is TRBV5-5; 9 nucleotides match TRBD1. The CDR3 is 14 residues long. The trim removed 4 bases at V and 5 bases at J, leaving 6 bases unmatched. Germline assignment: CDR1 SGHKS and CDR2 YYEKEE (reference sequence). The CDR3 loop reads CASSADRGRETQYF. The CDR3 DNA reads TGTGCCAGCAGCGCCGACAGGGGGAGGGAGACCCAGTACTTC.

The chain joins TRBV18 to TRBJ1-5; possible D gene TRBD1, 5 bases. The CDR3 loop spans 13 amino acids. Germline loops: CDR1 KGHSH, CDR2 LQKENI. Trimming pared 5 bases from V and 7 bases from J, leaving 12 bases between. CDR3 in amino acids: CASSDEGDQPQHF. The CDR3 nucleotides read TGTGCCAGCTCAGACGAAGGGGACCAGCCCCAGCATTTT.

The gene calls are TRBV3-1 and TRBJ1-2, with D possibly matching TRBD1 (6 bases). The CDR3 runs to 17 residues. Germline V gene sequence: CDR1 LGHDT, CDR2 YNNKEL (reference sequence). Trimming pared 4 bases from V and 4 bases from J, leaving 22 bases between. CDR3 nucleotides: TGTGCCAGCAGCCCTTCTCCGGAGGCGACAGGATTCTATGGCTACACCTTC. It is translated as CASSPSPEATGFYGYTF.

This clonotype was recorded at least ten times. V usage is TRBV7-9 and J usage is TRBJ1-2, with D unclear. Trimming shortened V by 5 bases and J by 6 bases, and 13 bases separated the two germline ends. Germline CDR1 is SEHNR and CDR2 is FQNEAQ (reference sequence). The CDR3 has 13 amino acids. The CDR3 is CASSREGKDGYTF. CDR3 in DNA: TGTGCCAGCAGCCGTGAGGGAAAGGATGGCTACACCTTC.

The chain links TRBV4-1 to TRBJ2-1, with TRBD1 matching over 7 bases. Germline CDR1 is MGHRA and CDR2 is YSYEKL. The CDR3 spans 16 residues. The V gene end was trimmed by 0 bases and the J gene end by 3 bases; junction bases not matched to a gene: 5. CDR3 sequence: CASSQDWAGGYNEQFF. CDR3 coding DNA: TGCGCCAGCAGCCAAGATTGGGCAGGGGGCTACAATGAGCAGTTCTTC.

This clonotype was seen only a few times. This chain connects TRBV20-1 to TRBJ1-1; D possibly corresponds to TRBD1 (5 bases). This CDR3 is 14 amino acids long. The V and J ends lost 3 bases and 4 bases respectively, with 15 bases between them. CDR1 is DFQATT and CDR2 is SNEGSKA in the germline V gene (reference sequence). DNA of the CDR3: TGCAGTGCTAGGGGGGTATCTCGTGGCACTGAAGCTTTCTTT. Translating it yields CSARGVSRGTEAFF.

This clonotype was picked up a small number of times. The chain recombines TRBV2 with TRBJ2-2; 7 bases map to TRBD1. V lost 5 bases and J lost 5; bases outside the gene matches: 8. CDR3 size: 15 residues. Germline V gives CDR1 SNHLY, CDR2 FYNNEI. The DNA of the CDR3 is TGTGCCAGCAGTCCTTTCAGACAGGGAACCGGGGAGCTGTTTTTT. This codes for CASSPFRQGTGELFF.